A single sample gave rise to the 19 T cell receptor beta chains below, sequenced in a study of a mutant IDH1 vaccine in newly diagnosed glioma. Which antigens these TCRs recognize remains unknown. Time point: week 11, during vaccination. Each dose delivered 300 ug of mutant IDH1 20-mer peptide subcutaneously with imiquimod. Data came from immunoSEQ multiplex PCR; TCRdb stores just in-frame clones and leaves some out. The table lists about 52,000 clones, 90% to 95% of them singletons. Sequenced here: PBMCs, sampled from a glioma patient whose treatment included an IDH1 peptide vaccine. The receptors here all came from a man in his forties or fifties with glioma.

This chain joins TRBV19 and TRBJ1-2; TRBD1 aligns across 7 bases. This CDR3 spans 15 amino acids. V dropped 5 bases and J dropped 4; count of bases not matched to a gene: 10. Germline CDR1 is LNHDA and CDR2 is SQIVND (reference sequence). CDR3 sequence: CASSDRQGTGYGYTF. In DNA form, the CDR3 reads TGTGCCAGTAGTGACCGACAGGGTACCGGCTATGGCTACACCTTC. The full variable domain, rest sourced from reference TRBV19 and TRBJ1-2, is DGGITQSPKYLFRKEGQNVTLSCEQNLNHDAMYWYRQDPGQGLRLIYYSQIVNDFQKGDIAEGYSVSREKKESFPLTVTSAQKNPTAFYLCASSDRQGTGYGYTFGSGTRLTVV.

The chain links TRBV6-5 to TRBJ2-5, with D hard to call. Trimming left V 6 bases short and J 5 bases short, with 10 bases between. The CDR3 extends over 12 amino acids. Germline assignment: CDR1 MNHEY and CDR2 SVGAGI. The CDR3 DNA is TGTGCCAGCAGCTCCCTAGGGGAGACCCAGTACTTC. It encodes CASSSLGETQYF.

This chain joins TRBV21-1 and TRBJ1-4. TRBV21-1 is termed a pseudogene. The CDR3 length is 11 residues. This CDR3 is CASSKCEKLFF. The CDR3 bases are TGTGCCAGCAGCAAGTGTGAAAAACTGTTTTTT.

This CDR3 reads CATLTGNSNGYTF. The CDR3 DNA follows: TGTGCCACCTTGACGGGGAACTCGAATGGCTACACCTTC. This sequence joins TRBV6-5 and TRBJ1-2, with D uncertain. V lost 10 bases and J lost 6, with 18 bases in between. The V gene's germline CDR1 is MNHEY and CDR2 SVGAGI. The CDR3 has 13 residues.

The CDR3 DNA sequence: TGTGCCAGCAGCTTAAGGGCGAGAATGCTTGACAATGAGCAGTTCTTC. It yields the protein CASSLRARMLDNEQFF. This chain connects TRBV11-2 to TRBJ2-1; D is unresolved. There are 16 residues in the CDR3. Germline V gives CDR1 SGHAT, CDR2 FQNNGV. V was pared by 2 bases and J by 5 bases, with 16 bases between.

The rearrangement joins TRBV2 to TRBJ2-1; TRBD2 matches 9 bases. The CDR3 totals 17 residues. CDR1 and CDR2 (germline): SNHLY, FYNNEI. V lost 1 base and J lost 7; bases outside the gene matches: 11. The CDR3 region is CASSEDYGLASRNEQFF. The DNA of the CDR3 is TGTGCCAGCAGTGAAGATTACGGACTAGCGTCTCGGAATGAGCAGTTCTTC.

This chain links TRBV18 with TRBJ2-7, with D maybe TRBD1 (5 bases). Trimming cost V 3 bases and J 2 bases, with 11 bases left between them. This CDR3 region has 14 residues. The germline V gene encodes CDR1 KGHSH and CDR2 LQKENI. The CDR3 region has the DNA TGTGCCAGCTCACCTCAGGGATTCCCCTACGAGCAGTACTTC. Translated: CASSPQGFPYEQYF.

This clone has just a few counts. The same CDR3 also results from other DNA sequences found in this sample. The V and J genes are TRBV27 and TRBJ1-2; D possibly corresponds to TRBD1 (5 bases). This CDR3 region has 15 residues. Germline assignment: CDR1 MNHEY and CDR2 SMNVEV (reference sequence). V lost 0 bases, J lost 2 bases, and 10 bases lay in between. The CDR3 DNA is TGTGCCAGCAGTTTATCGATCAGGGCGAACTATGGCTACACCTTC. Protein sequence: CASSLSIRANYGYTF.

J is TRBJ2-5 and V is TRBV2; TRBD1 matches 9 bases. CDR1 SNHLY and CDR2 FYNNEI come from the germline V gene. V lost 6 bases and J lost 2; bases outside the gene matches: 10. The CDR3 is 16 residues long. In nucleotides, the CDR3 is TGTGCCAGCAGCCCGAACCGGGACAGGGAGCAAGAGACCCAGTACTTC. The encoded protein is CASSPNRDREQETQYF. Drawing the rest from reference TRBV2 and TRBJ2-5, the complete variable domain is EPEVTQTPSHQVTQMGQEVILRCVPISNHLYFYWYRQILGQKVEFLVSFYNNEISEKSEIFDDQFSVERPDGSNFTLKIRSTKLEDSAMYFCASSPNRDREQETQYFGPGTRLLVL.

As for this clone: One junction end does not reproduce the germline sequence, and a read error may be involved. The CDR3: CASSLSVEVFF. In nucleotides, the CDR3 is TGTGCCAGCAGCTTAAGTGTAGAAGTTTTCTTT. This sequence joins TRBV11-2 and TRBJ1-1; D ambiguous. CDR3 length: 11 amino acids. The germline V gene encodes CDR1 SGHAT and CDR2 FQNNGV.

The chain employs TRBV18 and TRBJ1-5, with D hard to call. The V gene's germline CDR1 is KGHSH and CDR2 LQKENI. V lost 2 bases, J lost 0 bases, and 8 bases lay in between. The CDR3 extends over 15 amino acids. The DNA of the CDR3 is TGTGCCAGCTCACCAGGGCAGTATAGCAATCAGCCCCAGCATTTT. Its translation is CASSPGQYSNQPQHF.

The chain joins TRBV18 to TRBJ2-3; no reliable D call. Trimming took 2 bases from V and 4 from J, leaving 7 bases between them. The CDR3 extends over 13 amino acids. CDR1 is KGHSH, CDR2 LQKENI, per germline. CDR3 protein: CASSPNPPDTQYF. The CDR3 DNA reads TGTGCCAGCTCACCAAACCCCCCAGATACGCAGTATTTT.

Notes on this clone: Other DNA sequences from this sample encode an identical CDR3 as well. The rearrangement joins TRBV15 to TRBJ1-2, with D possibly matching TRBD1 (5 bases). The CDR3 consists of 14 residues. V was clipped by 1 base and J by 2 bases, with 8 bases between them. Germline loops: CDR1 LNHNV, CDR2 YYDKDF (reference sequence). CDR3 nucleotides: TGTGCCACCAGCAGAGGGGACGGGAACTATGGCTACACCTTC. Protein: CATSRGDGNYGYTF.

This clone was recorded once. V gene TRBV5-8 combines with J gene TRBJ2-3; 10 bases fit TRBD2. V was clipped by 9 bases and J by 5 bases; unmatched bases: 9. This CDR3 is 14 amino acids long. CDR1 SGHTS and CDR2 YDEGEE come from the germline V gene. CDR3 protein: CATSLAGGGDTQYF. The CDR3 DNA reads TGTGCCACGTCATTAGCGGGAGGTGGAGATACGCAGTATTTT.

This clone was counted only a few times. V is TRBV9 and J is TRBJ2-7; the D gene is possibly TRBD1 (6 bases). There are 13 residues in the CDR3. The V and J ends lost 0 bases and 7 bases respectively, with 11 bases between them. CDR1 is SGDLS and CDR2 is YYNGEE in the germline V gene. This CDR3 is CASSVGPGDEQYF. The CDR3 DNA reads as TGTGCCAGCAGCGTAGGGCCAGGGGATGAGCAGTACTTC.

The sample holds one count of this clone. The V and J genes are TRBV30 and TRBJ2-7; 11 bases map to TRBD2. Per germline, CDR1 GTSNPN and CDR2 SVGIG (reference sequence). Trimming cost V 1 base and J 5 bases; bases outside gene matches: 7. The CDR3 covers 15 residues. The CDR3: CAWSETLAGDNEQYF. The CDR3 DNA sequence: TGTGCCTGGAGTGAAACACTAGCGGGAGACAACGAGCAGTACTTC. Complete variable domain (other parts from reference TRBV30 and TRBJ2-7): SQTIHQWPATLVQPVGSPLSLECTVEGTSNPNLYWYRQAAGRGLQLLFYSVGIGQISSEVPQNLSASRPQDRQFILSSKKLLLSDSGFYLCAWSETLAGDNEQYFGPGTRLTVT.

The CDR3 here is CASTRRGRFGYTIYF. The CDR3 DNA follows: TGTGCCAGCACCCGCCGGGGCAGGTTCGGTTACACCATATATTTT. The genes are TRBV5-8 and TRBJ1-3; a possible D gene is TRBD1 (5 bases). Germline V gene lookup returns CDR1 SGHTS and CDR2 YDEGEE. The CDR3 is made up of 15 amino acids. The V end was cut by 6 bases, the J end by 8 bases, with 21 bases between.

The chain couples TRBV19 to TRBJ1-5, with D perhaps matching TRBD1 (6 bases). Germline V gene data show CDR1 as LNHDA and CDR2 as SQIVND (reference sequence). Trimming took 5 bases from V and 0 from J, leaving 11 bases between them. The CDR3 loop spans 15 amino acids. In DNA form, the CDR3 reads TGTGCCAGTAGTGCGACAGGCGATAGCAATCAGCCCCAGCATTTT. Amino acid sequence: CASSATGDSNQPQHF.

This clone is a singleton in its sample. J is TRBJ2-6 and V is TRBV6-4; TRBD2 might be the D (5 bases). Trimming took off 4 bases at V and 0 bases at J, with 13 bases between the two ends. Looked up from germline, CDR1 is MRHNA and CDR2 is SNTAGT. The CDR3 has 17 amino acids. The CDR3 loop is CASSVEPGSSGANVLTF. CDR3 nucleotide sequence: TGTGCCAGCAGTGTAGAGCCGGGAAGCTCTGGGGCCAACGTCCTGACTTTC.